The 28 T cell receptor beta chains listed next were all sequenced from one sample in a study of CD8 T cells in Susac syndrome. Random-hexamer reverse transcription was applied to about 0.5 to 1 ug RNA. TCRdb reanalysed the immunoSEQ multiplex PCR reads using MiXCR and keeps one entry per CDR3 protein. In the table there are about 120,000 distinct CDR3 sequences, around 95% of which are singletons. Material: CD4+ T cells from PBMCs. Source of these receptors: a human donor in good health.

The CDR3 DNA is TGTGCCAGCAGCAGAACCTCGGACAGGGGCAATGAGCAGTTCTTC. Its protein is CASSRTSDRGNEQFF. This chain links TRBV28 with TRBJ2-1; 9 nucleotides line up with TRBD1. The V gene end was trimmed by 6 bases and the J gene end by 6 bases; junction bases not matched to a gene: 9. The germline gives CDR1 MDHEN, CDR2 SYDVKM. The CDR3 runs 15 residues. Supplemented by reference TRBV28 and TRBJ2-1, the full variable domain reads DVKVTQSSRYLVKRTGEKVFLECVQDMDHENMFWYRQDPGLGLRLIYFSYDVKMKEKGDIPEGYSVSREKKERFSLILESASTNQTSMYLCASSRTSDRGNEQFFGPGTRLTVL.

This chain links TRBV24-1 with TRBJ2-1, with unresolved D. The CDR3 covers 14 residues. The V end lost 4 bases, the J end lost 3 bases, and 9 bases lay between the germline ends. Germline assignment: CDR1 KGHDR and CDR2 SFDVKD. In nucleotides, the CDR3 is TGTGCCACCAGTGAGGCAGGCGACTACAATGAGCAGTTCTTC. It translates to CATSEAGDYNEQFF.

This chain uses TRBV7-2 with TRBJ1-1, with unresolved D. Looked up from germline, CDR1 is SGHTA and CDR2 is FQGNSA. Trimming cost V 2 bases and J 6 bases, with 10 bases left between them. The length of the CDR3 is 13 residues. CDR3 sequence: CASSLIGDAEAFF. The CDR3 DNA is TGTGCCAGCAGCTTAATTGGGGATGCTGAAGCTTTCTTT.

This CDR3 reads CASSELATYTGELFF. In DNA, the CDR3 is TGTGCCAGCAGTGAATTGGCTACTTACACCGGGGAGCTGTTTTTT. The V and J genes are TRBV2 and TRBJ2-2; D is unclear. CDR3 length: 15 residues. Germline CDR1 reads SNHLY; CDR2 reads FYNNEI. With 2 bases removed from V and 3 bases from J, the gap between germline ends came to 10 bases. Full variable domain (outside the CDR3, taken from reference TRBV2 and TRBJ2-2): EPEVTQTPSHQVTQMGQEVILRCVPISNHLYFYWYRQILGQKVEFLVSFYNNEISEKSEIFDDQFSVERPDGSNFTLKIRSTKLEDSAMYFCASSELATYTGELFFGEGSRLTVL.

This clonotype has just one count. V usage is TRBV5-1 and J usage is TRBJ1-2; TRBD1 agrees at 8 bases. Trimming removed 4 bases from V and 4 bases from J; junction bases left unmatched: 9. This CDR3 comprises 15 residues. CDR1 SGHRS and CDR2 YFSETQ come from the germline V gene. The CDR3, as DNA: TGCGCCAGCAGCCAGGGGACAGGCGGCGGCTATGGCTACACCTTC. Translating gives CASSQGTGGGYGYTF. Looking up the rest from reference TRBV5-1 and TRBJ1-2 gives the full variable domain: KAGVTQTPRYLIKTRGQQVTLSCSPISGHRSVSWYQQTPGQGLQFLFEYFSETQRNKGNFPGRFSGRQFSNSRSEMNVSTLELGDSALYLCASSQGTGGGYGYTFGSGTRLTVV.

In this sample, this clonotype turned up once. V is TRBV7-9 and J is TRBJ1-2, with 7 bases identical to TRBD1. The CDR3 has 15 residues. The germline V gene has CDR1 SEHNR and CDR2 FQNEAQ (reference sequence). V was clipped by 5 bases and J by 4 bases; unmatched bases: 10. This chain's CDR3 is CASSPGQPLLYGYTF. The DNA for the CDR3 is TGTGCCAGCAGCCCGGGACAGCCACTGCTCTATGGCTACACCTTC.

This chain connects TRBV3-1 to TRBJ2-3; 7 bases agree with TRBD1. CDR3 size: 14 residues. V shed 5 bases, J shed 3 bases, and the junction held 5 bases outside the gene matches. CDR1 and CDR2 (germline): LGHDT, YNNKEL (reference sequence). CDR3: CASSKTGSTDTQYF. The CDR3 DNA follows: TGTGCCAGCAGCAAGACAGGGAGTACAGATACGCAGTATTTT.

V and J are TRBV4-1 and TRBJ2-5; possible D gene TRBD2, 6 bases. Per the germline V gene, CDR1 is MGHRA and CDR2 is YSYEKL. Trimming shortened V by 5 bases and J by 0 bases, and 16 bases separated the two germline ends. This CDR3 comprises 16 residues. Here the CDR3 reads CASSAGTGGDQETQYF. The CDR3 region has the DNA TGCGCCAGCAGCGCCGGAACCGGGGGTGACCAAGAGACCCAGTACTTC.

This clonotype was observed a single time. The CDR3 reads CASTSAYNEQFF. The CDR3 bases are TGTGCCAGTACTAGCGCATACAATGAGCAGTTCTTC. The chain couples TRBV19 to TRBJ2-1; D perhaps matches TRBD2 (6 bases). The germline V and J ends were trimmed by 7 bases and 4 bases, with 8 bases remaining between them. Germline V gene data show CDR1 as LNHDA and CDR2 as SQIVND (reference sequence). CDR3 length: 12 amino acids.

The chain links TRBV20-1 to TRBJ2-1, with TRBD2 matching over 9 bases. V shed 0 bases and J 2 bases; nucleotides not matched to a gene: 14. The CDR3 sequence is 19 residues long. The germline CDR1 and CDR2 sequences are DFQATT and SNEGSKA (reference sequence). The CDR3 sequence is CSARDSPRPLAGTYNEQFF. The CDR3 DNA is TGCAGTGCTAGAGATTCCCCCCGACCTCTAGCGGGAACCTACAATGAGCAGTTCTTC.

This clonotype was detected once. V is TRBV19 and J is TRBJ1-2; D is ambiguous. V dropped 5 bases and J dropped 4 bases, with 11 bases sitting between them. In germline, CDR1 is LNHDA, CDR2 SQIVND (reference sequence). The CDR3 runs 13 residues. The CDR3 is CASSPGYFYGYTF. Written as DNA, the CDR3 is TGTGCCAGTAGTCCCGGGTACTTCTATGGCTACACCTTC.

The CDR3 sequence is CASSFSGTVYEQYF. The DNA for the CDR3 is TGTGCCAGCAGCTTTTCCGGGACAGTCTACGAGCAGTACTTC. The chain combines TRBV5-6 with TRBJ2-7, with 7 bases lining up with TRBD1. J lost 3 bases, V lost 2 bases, and 5 bases had no gene match. Per germline, CDR1 SGHDT and CDR2 YYEEEE. This CDR3 has 14 amino acids.

This clonotype was observed once. The chain links TRBV4-3 to TRBJ2-3, with D perhaps matching TRBD1 or TRBD2 (5 bases each). V was trimmed by 6 bases and J by 2 bases, leaving 12 bases between them. This CDR3 spans 14 amino acids. Germline loops: CDR1 LGHNA, CDR2 YSLEER. CDR3 coding DNA: TGCGCCAGCAGGGGGGATCTATACACAGATACGCAGTATTTT. This codes for CASRGDLYTDTQYF.

This chain connects TRBV20-1 to TRBJ2-5; 13 bases are a match to TRBD2. Germline CDR1 DFQATT, CDR2 SNEGSKA (reference sequence). This CDR3 region has 14 residues. The junction had 1 base not matched to a gene; V was cut back by 1 base and J by 5 bases. CDR3: CSARATSGRETQYF. The DNA for the CDR3 is TGCAGTGCTAGAGCGACTAGCGGGAGGGAGACCCAGTACTTC.

The gene calls are TRBV20-1 and TRBJ2-7, with a weak D call TRBD2 (6 bases). V was clipped by 0 bases and J by 7 bases, with 19 bases between them. This CDR3 contains 15 residues. Germline CDR1 is DFQATT and CDR2 is SNEGSKA (reference sequence). In DNA, the CDR3 is TGCAGTGCTAGAGAGGTAGGGACTGATTTGACGGAGCAGTACTTC. Amino acids: CSAREVGTDLTEQYF.

The chain links TRBV29-1 to TRBJ1-1; the D gene is possibly TRBD1 (6 bases). CDR1 is SQVTM and CDR2 is ANQGSEA in the germline V gene. CDR3 length equals 13 residues. Trimming left V 7 bases short and J 0 bases short, with 12 bases between. CDR3 sequence reads: CSAAGQLNTEAFF. For the CDR3, the DNA is TGCAGCGCCGCTGGACAGTTGAACACTGAAGCTTTCTTT.

The chain links TRBV7-9 to TRBJ2-3; unclear D gene. The CDR3 is 14 residues long. Trimming removed 11 bases at V and 0 bases at J, with 15 bases between. From germline, CDR1 is SEHNR and CDR2 FQNEAQ (reference sequence). CDR3 in DNA: TGTGCCGGCGGTCGCGGTTCTAGCACAGATACGCAGTATTTT. This encodes CAGGRGSSTDTQYF. Using reference TRBV7-9 and TRBJ2-3 for the parts outside the CDR3, the full variable domain is DTGVSQNPRHKITKRGQNVTFRCDPISEHNRLYWYRQTLGQGPEFLTYFQNEAQLEKSRLLSDRFSAERPKGSFSTLEIQRTEQGDSAMYLCAGGRGSSTDTQYFGPGTRLTVL.

Notes on this clonotype: One junction end disagrees with the germline gene, perhaps due to a read error. The V gene is TRBV19, the J gene TRBJ2-5; 13 bases fit TRBD2. Looked up from germline, CDR1 is LNHDA and CDR2 is SQIVND (reference sequence). The CDR3 extends over 16 amino acids. This CDR3 reads CAGSNGLAGEWETQYF. The CDR3 bases are TGTGCCGGTAGTAACGGACTAGCGGGAGAGTGGGAGACCCAGTACTTC.

The J gene is TRBJ1-2, the V gene TRBV6-5, with a weak D call TRBD1 (6 bases). This CDR3 is 14 amino acids long. Germline V gives CDR1 MNHEY, CDR2 SVGAGI. The V end lost 2 bases, the J end lost 4 bases, and 11 bases lay between the germline ends. The CDR3 sequence: CASSYTGTGYGYTF. The CDR3, as DNA: TGTGCCAGCAGTTACACAGGGACGGGCTATGGCTACACCTTC.

The CDR3 nucleotides read TGTGCCACCAGCAGAGGTGGAAGAAACACTGAAGCTTTCTTT. It is translated as CATSRGGRNTEAFF. The chain combines TRBV15 with TRBJ1-1; D call uncertain. From germline, CDR1 is LNHNV and CDR2 YYDKDF (reference sequence). V was shortened by 1 base and J by 2 bases, with 8 bases between the two germline ends. This CDR3 comprises 14 residues. Full variable domain (rest looked up from reference TRBV15 and TRBJ1-1): DAMVIQNPRYQVTQFGKPVTLSCSQTLNHNVMYWYQQKSSQAPKLLFHYYDKDFNNEADTPDNFQSRRPNTSFCFLDIRSPGLGDTAMYLCATSRGGRNTEAFFGQGTRLTVV.

Only one count was recorded for this clonotype. The V call is TRBV7-9, the J call TRBJ2-1; TRBD2 matches 7 bases. Germline V CDR1 and CDR2: SEHNR, FQNEAQ (reference sequence). CDR3 length: 13 amino acids. Trimming removed 8 bases from V and 3 bases from J; junction bases left unmatched: 4. For the CDR3, the DNA is TGTGCCAGCGAAGGGACTAACTACAATGAGCAGTTCTTC. This translates into CASEGTNYNEQFF.

This chain links TRBV10-3 with TRBJ1-2; D remains unclear. Germline V gives CDR1 ENHRY, CDR2 SYGVKD. Trimming shortened V by 4 bases and J by 4 bases, and 22 bases separated the two germline ends. The CDR3 has 17 residues. The CDR3 loop is CAISAVQPSVSVYGYTF. The CDR3 bases are TGTGCCATCAGTGCCGTACAACCCTCGGTCAGCGTCTATGGCTACACCTTC.

This chain joins TRBV7-9 and TRBJ2-2, with TRBD2 identical over 7 bases. The CDR3 loop spans 15 amino acids. Germline assignment: CDR1 SEHNR and CDR2 FQNEAQ (reference sequence). V lost 3 bases to trimming and J lost 2 bases; unmatched junction nucleotides: 3. CDR3 nucleotide sequence: TGTGCCAGCAGCTTTCTAGCGGTAAACACCGGGGAGCTGTTTTTT. The encoded protein is CASSFLAVNTGELFF.

The chain joins TRBV27 to TRBJ2-5; possibly TRBD1 for D (6 bases). Germline V gives CDR1 MNHEY, CDR2 SMNVEV (reference sequence). V was pared by 5 bases and J by 5 bases, with 12 bases between. The CDR3 is 13 residues long. CDR3 sequence reads: CASSPGQKETQYF. The CDR3 DNA is TGTGCCAGCAGTCCTGGACAGAAGGAGACCCAGTACTTC.

The chain combines TRBV20-1 with TRBJ2-7; no clear D gene. CDR3 size: 12 residues. The germline V and J ends were trimmed by 4 bases and 3 bases, with 10 bases remaining between them. From germline, CDR1 is DFQATT and CDR2 SNEGSKA (reference sequence). The chain's CDR3 is CSANPDRYEQYF. In DNA, the CDR3 is TGCAGTGCTAACCCGGACCGCTACGAGCAGTACTTC.

The chain is built from TRBV7-9 and TRBJ1-6, with 8 bases lining up with TRBD1. The CDR3 has 14 residues. CDR1 is SEHNR and CDR2 is FQNEAQ in the germline V gene (reference sequence). V shed 1 base, J shed 9 bases, and the junction held 2 bases outside the gene matches. Here the CDR3 reads CASSLGTGPSPLHF. CDR3 bases: TGTGCCAGCAGCTTAGGGACAGGGCCTTCACCCCTCCACTTT.

V is TRBV2 and J is TRBJ2-7; maybe TRBD2 (5 bases). This CDR3 has 13 amino acids. The V and J ends lost 4 bases and 2 bases respectively, with 9 bases between them. Germline CDR1 is SNHLY and CDR2 is FYNNEI. The CDR3 DNA reads TGTGCCAGCAGTGGCCTAGCCACCTACGAGCAGTACTTC. Its protein is CASSGLATYEQYF.

V gene TRBV3-1 combines with J gene TRBJ2-1; TRBD2 is a possible D gene (6 bases). The germline gives CDR1 LGHDT, CDR2 YNNKEL (reference sequence). The CDR3 totals 14 residues. Trimming removed 4 bases from V and 4 bases from J, with 11 bases in between. The CDR3 protein is CASSPIAAYNEQFF. The CDR3 DNA reads as TGTGCCAGCAGCCCAATAGCGGCGTACAATGAGCAGTTCTTC.